The T cell receptor (beta chain) described here comes from a study of blood T cell repertoires in COVID-19. Whole-study context: Italy, Spain and the United States were the sources of the convalescent and acute COVID-19 samples. T cells, B-cell-depleted T cells, or PBMCs provided the cDNA or gDNA that served as material.

Original handling: Reference gene primer amplification gave estimated nucleated cell counts. TCRdb's copy holds only in-frame clones and misses some; the assay was immunoSEQ multiplex PCR. V and J calls and clone size come straight from that table; D and trimming were deduced from the DNA. In the table there are about 260,000 clones, 86% of which are singletons. Trimming removed 1 base at V and 0 bases at J, with 11 bases between. Germline V CDR1 and CDR2: SGHNT, YYREEE (reference sequence). The CDR3 covers 15 residues. The source is a man aged 35-49 years who had recovered from COVID-19. This chain connects TRBV5-4 to TRBJ2-7; no reliable D call. The specimen was peripheral blood. CDR3 sequence: CASSLRNRSSYEQYF. The CDR3 DNA follows: TGTGCCAGCAGCTTGAGGAACAGAAGCTCCTACGAGCAGTACTTC.